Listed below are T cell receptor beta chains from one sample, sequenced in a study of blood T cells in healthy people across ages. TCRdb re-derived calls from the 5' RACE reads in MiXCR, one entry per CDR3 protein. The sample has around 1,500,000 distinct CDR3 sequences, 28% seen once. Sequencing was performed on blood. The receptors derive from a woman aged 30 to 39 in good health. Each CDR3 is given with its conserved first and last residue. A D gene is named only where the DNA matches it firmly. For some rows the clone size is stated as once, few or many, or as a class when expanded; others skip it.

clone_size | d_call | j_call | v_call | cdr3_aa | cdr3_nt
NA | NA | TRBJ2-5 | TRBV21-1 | CASSTLAGARETQYF | TGTGCCAGCAGCACACTAGCGGGGGCAAGGGAGACCCAGTACTTC
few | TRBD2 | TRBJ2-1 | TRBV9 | CASSLTSNPYNEQFF | TGTGCCAGCAGCCTGACTAGCAACCCCTACAATGAGCAGTTCTTC
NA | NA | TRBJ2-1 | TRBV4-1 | CASSQYSLAMGNEQFF | TGCGCCAGCAGCCAATACTCGCTAGCGATGGGCAATGAGCAGTTCTTC
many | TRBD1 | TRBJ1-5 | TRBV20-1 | CSAEPGQGVGQPQHF | TGCAGTGCCGAACCGGGACAGGGCGTCGGTCAGCCCCAGCATTTT
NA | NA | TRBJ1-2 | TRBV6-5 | CASSYGRNLGGYTF | TGTGCCAGCAGTTACGGCAGGAATTTGGGTGGCTACACCTTC
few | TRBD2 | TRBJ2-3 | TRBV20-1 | CSARAVAGGTDTQYF | TGCAGTGCTAGAGCCGTAGCGGGGGGCACAGATACGCAGTATTTT
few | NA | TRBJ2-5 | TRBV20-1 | CSARIDGSGETQYF | TGCAGTGCTAGAATAGACGGGAGCGGAGAGACCCAGTACTTC
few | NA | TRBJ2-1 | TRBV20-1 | CSASEGSFNEQFF | TGCAGTGCTAGTGAGGGGTCGTTCAATGAGCAGTTCTTC
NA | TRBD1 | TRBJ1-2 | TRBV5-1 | CASSLYGQGNGYTF | TGCGCCAGCAGCTTGTATGGACAGGGGAATGGCTACACCTTC
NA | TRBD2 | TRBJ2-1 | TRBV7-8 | CASSPSAGGNEQFF | TGTGCCAGCAGCCCCTCTGCGGGAGGAAATGAGCAGTTCTTC
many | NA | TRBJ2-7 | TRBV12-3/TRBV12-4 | CASSFNRAEQYF | TGTGCCAGCAGTTTTAACCGCGCGGAGCAGTACTTC
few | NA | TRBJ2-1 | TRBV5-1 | CASSPWEMYNEQFF | TGCGCCAGCAGCCCGTGGGAGATGTACAATGAGCAGTTCTTC
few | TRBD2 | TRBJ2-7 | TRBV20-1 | CSARERGLAREYF | TGCAGTGCTAGAGAGAGGGGACTAGCGAGGGAGTACTTC
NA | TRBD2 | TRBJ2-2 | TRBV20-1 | CSARGLAGGANTGELFF | TGCAGTGCTAGAGGACTAGCGGGGGGGGCGAACACCGGGGAGCTGTTTTTT
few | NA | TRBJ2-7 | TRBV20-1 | CSAGLLALAGYNEQYF | TGCAGTGCCGGACTTCTAGCGCTAGCTGGATACAATGAGCAGTACTTC
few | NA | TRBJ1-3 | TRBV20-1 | CSARDNPGNTRYF | TGCAGTGCTAGGGACAATCCTGGAAACACCAGATATTTT
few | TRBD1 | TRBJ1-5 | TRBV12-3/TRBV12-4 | CASSFGTGYSNQPQHF | TGTGCCAGCAGTTTTGGGACAGGTTATAGCAATCAGCCCCAGCATTTT
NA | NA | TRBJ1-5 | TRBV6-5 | CASSYGGRGAYSNQPQHF | TGTGCCAGCAGTTACGGGGGCAGGGGAGCTTATAGCAATCAGCCCCAGCATTTT
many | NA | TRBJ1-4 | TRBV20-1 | CSARPGTGSEKLFF | TGCAGTGCCCGCCCGGGAACAGGAAGTGAAAAACTGTTTTTT
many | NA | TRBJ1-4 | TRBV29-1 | CSASTGYSQNEKLFF | TGCAGCGCCTCCACGGGGTACAGTCAGAATGAAAAACTGTTTTTT
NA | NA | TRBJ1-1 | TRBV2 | CASSTRLNTFNTEAFF | TGTGCCAGCAGTACCCGACTGAATACCTTTAACACTGAAGCTTTCTTT
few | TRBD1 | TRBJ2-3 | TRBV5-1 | CASRAERGTGRPDTQYF | TGCGCCAGCAGAGCTGAAAGAGGGACAGGGCGCCCAGATACGCAGTATTTT
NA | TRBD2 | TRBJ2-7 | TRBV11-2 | CASSLGTSGSAGLEQYF | TGTGCCAGCAGCTTAGGGACTAGCGGGAGTGCGGGGCTCGAGCAGTACTTC
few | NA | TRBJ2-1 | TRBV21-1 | CASSNAGLPHFMFDEQFF | TGTGCCAGCAGCAATGCGGGGCTCCCGCACTTTATGTTCGATGAGCAGTTCTTC
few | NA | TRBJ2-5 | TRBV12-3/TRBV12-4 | CASSQDRHETQYF | TGTGCCAGCAGCCAGGACCGCCACGAGACCCAGTACTTC
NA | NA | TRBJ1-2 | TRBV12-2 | CASRQDREDGYTF | TGTGCAAGTCGCCAGGACAGGGAGGATGGCTACACCTTC